This section outlines one T cell receptor (beta chain) sequence together with its context. TCRdb fed the multiplex PCR reads into MiXCR, producing one record per CDR3 protein. The sample has roughly 260,000 distinct CDR3 sequences, 30% to 35% seen once; the top ten hold roughly 1.2%. This specimen belongs to a study of breast tumors, draining lymph nodes, adjacent tissues. The lymph nodes were axillary draining lymph nodes from breast cancer patients. The receptor was derived from a female donor with breast cancer. Some clones in this sample may be carry-over from other donors' samples. Input material: axillary lymph node tissue.

In DNA, the CDR3 is TGCGCCAGCAGGGAGACGGGGCTCAATGAGCAGTTCTTC. Its translation is CASRETGLNEQFF. The chain couples TRBV10-1 to TRBJ2-1; D may match TRBD1 or TRBD2 (5 bases each). CDR1 and CDR2 from the germline V gene are WNHNN and SYGVQD (reference sequence). The CDR3 has 13 residues. The V gene lost 6 bases and the J gene lost 6 bases, with 12 bases spanning the gap.